This entry concerns a single T cell receptor beta chain. This sample is drawn from a study of OX40 agonist ivuxolimab in advanced cancers. Collection of blood occurred at baseline, at cycle 4 day 1, and at cycle 7 day 1. Germline CDR1 and CDR2: LNHDA and SQIVND (reference sequence). The CDR3 spans 14 residues. V was pared by 8 bases and J by 6 bases, with 18 bases between. Assay used: immunoSEQ multiplex PCR; TCRdb lists only in-frame clones, some missing. The sample contains just under 85,000 clones, approximately 84% of which appear only once. The TCR sequence derives from an adult with an advanced solid tumor such as melanoma, head and neck, liver or kidney cancer. The rearrangement uses TRBV19 and TRBJ2-3, with D perhaps assigned TRBD1 or TRBD2 (6 bases each). The sequenced sample was CD4+ or CD8+ T cells sorted from blood, obtained in a trial of the OX40 agonist ivuxolimab. The DNA of the CDR3 is TGTGCCAGTGGGGGCGGGAACTTAAGGGATACGCAGTATTTT. This sequence encodes CASGGGNLRDTQYF.